A selection of T cell receptor beta chains follows, all from one sample in a study of shared clonotypes between healthy human individuals. Profiled with immunoSEQ multiplex PCR; TCRdb holds only in-frame clones, not every one. Here the sample spans around 2.1 million clones, approximately 96% being singletons. The sequencing sample was made of naive CD4+ T cells sorted from blood. These TCRs come from a man aged 18 to 29 in good health. Both conserved end residues are part of each CDR3. Fields, in order: J gene, V gene, D gene, clone size, CDR3 DNA, CDR3 protein. A D gene is named only where the DNA matches it firmly. Part of the rows lack a size; the others show once, few, many or a class for expanded clones.

TRBJ2-1,TRBV7-3,TRBD1,.,TGTGCCAGCAGCCCCGGGACAGGTATTGGGAATGAGCAGTTCTTC,CASSPGTGIGNEQFF
TRBJ2-7,TRBV5-4,TRBD2,.,TGTGCCAGCAGCCGCTTAGCAGCGGGAGGGCCCCACGAGCAGTACTTC,CASSRLAAGGPHEQYF
TRBJ1-1,TRBV28,.,.,TGTGCCAGTGGGTGGCTGATTGAAGCTTTCTTT,CASGWLIEAFF
TRBJ1-3,TRBV18,.,.,TGTGCCAGCTCACCACCGACTGGCAGCTCTGGAAACACCATATATTTT,CASSPPTGSSGNTIYF
TRBJ2-7,TRBV5-4,TRBD2,.,TGTGCCAGCAGCCCGGGGGCTAGCGGGGGTCTGGAGCAGTACTTC,CASSPGASGGLEQYF
TRBJ2-7,TRBV11-2,.,.,TGTGCCAGCACCAATCTCCGGGACAACATTTACGAGCAGTACTTC,CASTNLRDNIYEQYF
TRBJ2-3,TRBV7-8,.,.,TGTGCCAGCAGCTTAGTAGTGCCAGATACGCAGTATTTT,CASSLVVPDTQYF
TRBJ2-1,TRBV7-6,TRBD2,once,TGTGCCAGCAGCCAGAGACTAGCCCTAAGCTCCTACAATGAGCAGTTCTTC,CASSQRLALSSYNEQFF
TRBJ2-3,TRBV7-2,.,.,TGTGCCAGCAGCTTAGGGGGAGTAGATACAGATACGCAGTATTTT,CASSLGGVDTDTQYF
TRBJ1-2,TRBV7-9,TRBD1,.,TGTGCCAGCAGCGGACAGGGGATAGACGGCTACACCTTC,CASSGQGIDGYTF
TRBJ1-5,TRBV6-1,TRBD1,.,TGTGCCAGCAGTGAAGGAGACAGGGGGTTTCAGCCCCAGCATTTT,CASSEGDRGFQPQHF
TRBJ2-1,TRBV27,.,once,TGTGCCAGCAGTTTACGAGAGGGCAATGAGCAGTTCTTC,CASSLREGNEQFF
TRBJ2-2,TRBV19,.,.,TGTGCCACCACCCTCTTAAACACCGGGGAGCTGTTTTTT,CATTLLNTGELFF
TRBJ1-2,TRBV30,.,once,TGTGCCTGGAGCTCCTTGGGGCGTAGGATCCCCGGCTACACCTTC,CAWSSLGRRIPGYTF
TRBJ2-7,TRBV10-1,TRBD2,.,TGCGCCAGCAGTGAGGAGGCTAGCGGGGCCTACGAGCAGTACTTC,CASSEEASGAYEQYF
TRBJ1-2,TRBV30,.,.,TGTGCCTGGACCTCCGGGACCATCCCCTATGGCTACACCTTC,CAWTSGTIPYGYTF
TRBJ2-7,TRBV6-1,TRBD2,.,TGTGCCAGCAGTGTAGGGGGACTAGCCTCCTACGAGCAGTACTTC,CASSVGGLASYEQYF
TRBJ1-5,TRBV6-6,.,.,TGTGCCAGCAGTACAGCGTATAGCAATCAGCCCCAGCATTTT,CASSTAYSNQPQHF
TRBJ1-1,TRBV19,TRBD1,.,TGTGCCAGTAGTCCGGGACAGATCAACACTGAAGCTTTCTTT,CASSPGQINTEAFF
TRBJ2-7,TRBV7-8,.,.,TGTGCCAGCAGCTTAAAAGGCAGGGCTTACGAGCAGTACTTC,CASSLKGRAYEQYF
TRBJ1-1,TRBV2,.,.,TGTGCCAGCAGCAAGACAGTGAACACTGAAGCTTTCTTT,CASSKTVNTEAFF
TRBJ1-5,TRBV5-8,TRBD1,once,TGTGCCAGCAGCCGCGGACAGGGGGGCTCTCAGCCCCAGCATTTT,CASSRGQGGSQPQHF
TRBJ2-1,TRBV11-2,.,.,TGTGCCAGCAGCACCCAATACAATGAGCAGTTCTTC,CASSTQYNEQFF
TRBJ1-2,TRBV11-2,.,.,TGTGCCAGCAGTATAGGGTCGCAGGGTAACTATGGCTACACCTTC,CASSIGSQGNYGYTF
TRBJ2-5,TRBV6-6,.,.,TGTGCCAGCAGTGACGGCGGGACCCAGTACTTC,CASSDGGTQYF
TRBJ2-1,TRBV4-1,TRBD1,.,TGCGCCAGCAGCCAAGATCCTACGGGACAGGGGGTGGGTGAGCAGTTCTTC,CASSQDPTGQGVGEQFF
TRBJ2-1,TRBV5-1,TRBD2,once,TGCGCCAGCAGCCCGACTAGCGGGCAGGGGAATGAGCAGTTCTTC,CASSPTSGQGNEQFF
TRBJ1-6,TRBV6-1,TRBD1,.,TGTGCCAGCATGACAGGGTCGTGGAGTTCACCCCTCCACTTT,CASMTGSWSSPLHF
TRBJ2-7,TRBV7-9,TRBD1,.,TGTGCCAGCAGCTTAGGCGGACAGGGCTACGAGCAGTACTTC,CASSLGGQGYEQYF
TRBJ2-7,TRBV11-3,TRBD2,.,TGTGCCAGCAGCTTAGAGGCTAGCGGCGAGCAGTACTTC,CASSLEASGEQYF
TRBJ1-6,TRBV6-1,TRBD1,.,TGTGCCAGCAGGACAGGGGGCCTAAATTCACCCCTCCACTTT,CASRTGGLNSPLHF
TRBJ1-2,TRBV19,.,.,TGTGCCACCTCCCTAGGAAGCTATGGCTACACCTTC,CATSLGSYGYTF
TRBJ1-2,TRBV5-4,.,.,TGTGCCAGCAGCTTGGCCGGGGCAGGGCGCGGCTACACCTTC,CASSLAGAGRGYTF
TRBJ2-7,TRBV6-6,.,.,TGTGCCAGCAGCCTCCTCGGAGAGCAGTACTTC,CASSLLGEQYF
TRBJ1-2,TRBV29-1,.,.,TGCAGCGTTGATAGGAGCAGGGTGCTCTGCTATGGCTACACCTTC,CSVDRSRVLCYGYTF
TRBJ2-7,TRBV6-6,.,.,TGTGCCAGCAGGCAACAGGGCGGCGAGCAGTACTTC,CASRQQGGEQYF
TRBJ1-4,TRBV5-1,TRBD1,.,TGCGCCAGCAGCACCACAGGGGGAGCTAGTAATGAAAAACTGTTTTTT,CASSTTGGASNEKLFF
TRBJ1-1,TRBV5-8,.,.,TGTGCCAGCAGGGGGTGGACCGAGTTGAACACTGAAGCTTTCTTT,CASRGWTELNTEAFF
TRBJ2-3,TRBV18,.,.,TGTGCCAGCTCACCAGGGGGGACAGATACGCAGTATTTT,CASSPGGTDTQYF
TRBJ1-2,TRBV2,.,.,TGTGCCAGCAGTGAAGCGGCAGGGATGGAGGGCTACACCTTC,CASSEAAGMEGYTF
TRBJ2-1,TRBV20-1,.,.,TGCAGTGCCGCCCGTAATGAGCAGTTCTTC,CSAARNEQFF
TRBJ1-2,TRBV18,.,.,TGTGCCAGCTCCCCGCCGGGGTTACCGAACTATGGCTACACCTTC,CASSPPGLPNYGYTF
TRBJ1-2,TRBV6-1,.,.,TGTGCCAGCAGTGAACAGGGTTCTAAGTATGGCTACACCTTC,CASSEQGSKYGYTF
TRBJ1-2,TRBV6-5,.,.,TGTGCCAGCAGTACCGGGACGTCTCGAGGCTACACCTTC,CASSTGTSRGYTF
TRBJ2-1,TRBV7-2,.,.,TGTGCCAGCAGCCTGGGACGCAAACCGACGTCCCCCAATGAGCAGTTCTTC,CASSLGRKPTSPNEQFF
TRBJ1-1,TRBV11-2,.,.,TGTGCCAGCAGCTTACTCGCAGGGGTGAACACTGAAGCTTTCTTT,CASSLLAGVNTEAFF
TRBJ2-1,TRBV4-1,.,.,TGCGCCAGCAGCGTGACAGCAAACTCCTACAATGAGCAGTTCTTC,CASSVTANSYNEQFF
TRBJ2-2,TRBV6-6,.,.,TGTGCCAGCAGTTCTCAGTGGGGCGGGGAGCTGTTTTTT,CASSSQWGGELFF
TRBJ2-6,TRBV30,.,.,TGTGCCTGGAGTGGAGGGAGCTCTGGGGCCAACGTCCTGACTTTC,CAWSGGSSGANVLTF
TRBJ2-7,TRBV6-5,TRBD1,.,TGTGCCAGCAGTTCCTACGTTGGGACAGGTCCCTACGAGCAGTACTTC,CASSSYVGTGPYEQYF
TRBJ2-1,TRBV7-2,TRBD2,.,TGTGCCAGCAGCCTACTAGCGGAAAACTACAATGAGCAGTTCTTC,CASSLLAENYNEQFF
TRBJ2-7,TRBV15,TRBD1,.,TGTGCCACCGCGAAGGGACAGGGGTCAGACGAGCAGTACTTC,CATAKGQGSDEQYF
TRBJ1-2,TRBV15,.,.,TGTGCCACCAGCAGAGATTCCTACAGCACCGAATGGACCTTC,CATSRDSYSTEWTF
TRBJ2-5,TRBV10-3,.,.,TGTGCCATCAGTGAGTCCCAGACAGAGACCCAGTACTTC,CAISESQTETQYF
TRBJ1-1,TRBV6-5,TRBD1,.,TGTGCCAGCATTCGGACAGGGTTTATGACTGAAGCTTTCTTT,CASIRTGFMTEAFF
TRBJ2-7,TRBV5-1,.,.,TGCGCCAGCGGCCCAAACCAGGGATTGGGCTACGAGCAGTACTTC,CASGPNQGLGYEQYF
TRBJ2-5,TRBV19,.,.,TGTGCCAGTAGAAGGGCTGATCAAGAGACCCAGTACTTC,CASRRADQETQYF
TRBJ2-7,TRBV28,TRBD2,.,TGTGCGATTAGCCCCTCATCGGGGGGATACTCCTACGAGCAGTACTTC,CAISPSSGGYSYEQYF
TRBJ1-2,TRBV6-5,TRBD1,.,TGTGCCAGCAGAAAATCCGGGACAGACTATGGCTACACCTTC,CASRKSGTDYGYTF